This entry is about one TCR beta chain. In the original workflow: Estimates of nucleated cell counts were drawn from the amplification of reference gene primers. Clones were read by immunoSEQ multiplex PCR, and TCRdb kept only the in-frame ones, dropping some. V and J calls and clone size come straight from that table; D and trimming were deduced from the DNA. Of approximately 66,000 clones in the sample, more than 70% were seen once. This sample stems from a study of blood T cell repertoires in COVID-19. Study overall: The samples span acute and convalescent COVID-19 from the United States, Italy and Spain. PBMCs, B-cell-depleted T cells, or T cells were the source of the cDNA or gDNA that made up the material.

The V gene's germline CDR1 is DFQATT and CDR2 SNEGSKA (reference sequence). V was clipped by 3 bases and J by 1 base, with 9 bases between them. This CDR3 contains 13 residues. The receptor was isolated from a man in his sixties with acute or convalescent COVID-19. Source material: peripheral blood. The chain uses TRBV20-1 and TRBJ1-2; D is unclear. CDR3 region: CSASPPGNYGYTF. Written as DNA, the CDR3 is TGCAGTGCTAGTCCGCCCGGTAACTATGGCTACACCTTC.